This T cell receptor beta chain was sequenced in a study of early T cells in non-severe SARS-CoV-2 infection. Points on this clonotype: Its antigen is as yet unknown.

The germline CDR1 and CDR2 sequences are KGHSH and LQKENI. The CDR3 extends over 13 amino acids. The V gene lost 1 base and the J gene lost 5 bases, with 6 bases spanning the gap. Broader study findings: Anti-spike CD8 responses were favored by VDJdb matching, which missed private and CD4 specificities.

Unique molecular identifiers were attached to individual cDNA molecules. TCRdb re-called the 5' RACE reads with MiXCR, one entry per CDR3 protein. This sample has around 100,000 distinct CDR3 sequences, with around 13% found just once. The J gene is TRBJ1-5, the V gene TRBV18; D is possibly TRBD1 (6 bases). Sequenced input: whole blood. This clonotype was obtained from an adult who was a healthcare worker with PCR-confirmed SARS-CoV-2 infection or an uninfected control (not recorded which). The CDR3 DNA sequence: TGTGCCAGCTCACCACGGACAGATCAGCCCCAGCATTTT. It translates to CASSPRTDQPQHF.